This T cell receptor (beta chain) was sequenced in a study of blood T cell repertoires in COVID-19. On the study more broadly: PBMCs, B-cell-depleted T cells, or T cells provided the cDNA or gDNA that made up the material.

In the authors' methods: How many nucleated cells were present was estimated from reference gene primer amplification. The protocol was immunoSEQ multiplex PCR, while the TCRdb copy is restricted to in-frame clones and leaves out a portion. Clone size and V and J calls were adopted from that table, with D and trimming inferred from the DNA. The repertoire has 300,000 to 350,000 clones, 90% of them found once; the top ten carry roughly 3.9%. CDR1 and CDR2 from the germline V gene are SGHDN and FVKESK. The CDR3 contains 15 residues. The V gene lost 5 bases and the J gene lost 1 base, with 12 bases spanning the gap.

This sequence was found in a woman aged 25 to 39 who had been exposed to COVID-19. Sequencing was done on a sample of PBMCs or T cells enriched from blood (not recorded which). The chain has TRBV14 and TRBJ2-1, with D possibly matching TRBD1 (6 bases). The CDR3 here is CASSKIGQSYNEQFF. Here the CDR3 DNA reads TGTGCCAGCAGCAAGATAGGACAGTCCTACAATGAGCAGTTCTTC.